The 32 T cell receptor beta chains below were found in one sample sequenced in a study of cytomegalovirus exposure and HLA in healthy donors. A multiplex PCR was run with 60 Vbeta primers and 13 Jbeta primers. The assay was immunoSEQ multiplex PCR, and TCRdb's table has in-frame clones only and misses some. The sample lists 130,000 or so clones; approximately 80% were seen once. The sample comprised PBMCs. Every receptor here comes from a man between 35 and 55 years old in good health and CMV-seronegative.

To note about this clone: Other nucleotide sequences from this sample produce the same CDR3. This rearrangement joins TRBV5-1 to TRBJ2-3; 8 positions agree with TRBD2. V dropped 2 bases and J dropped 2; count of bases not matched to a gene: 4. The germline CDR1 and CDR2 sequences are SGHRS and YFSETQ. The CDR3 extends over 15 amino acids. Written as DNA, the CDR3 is TGCGCCAGCAGCTTCACTAGCGGAAACACAGATACGCAGTATTTT. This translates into CASSFTSGNTDTQYF.

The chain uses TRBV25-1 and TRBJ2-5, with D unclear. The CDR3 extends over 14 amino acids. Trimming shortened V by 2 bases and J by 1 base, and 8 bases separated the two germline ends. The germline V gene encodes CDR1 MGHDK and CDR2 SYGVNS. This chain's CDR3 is CASSEPLVQETQYF. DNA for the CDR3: TGTGCCAGCAGTGAACCACTCGTCCAAGAGACCCAGTACTTC.

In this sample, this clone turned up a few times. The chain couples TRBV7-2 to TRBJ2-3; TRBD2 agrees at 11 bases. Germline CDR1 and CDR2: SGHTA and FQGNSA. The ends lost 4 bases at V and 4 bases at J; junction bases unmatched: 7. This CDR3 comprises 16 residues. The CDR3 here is CASSYSGGAGADTQYF. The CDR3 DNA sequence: TGTGCCAGCAGCTATAGCGGGGGGGCTGGTGCAGATACGCAGTATTTT.

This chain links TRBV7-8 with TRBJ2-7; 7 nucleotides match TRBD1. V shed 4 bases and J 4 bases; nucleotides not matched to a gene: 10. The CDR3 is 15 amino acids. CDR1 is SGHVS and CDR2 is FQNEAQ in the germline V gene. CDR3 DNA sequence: TGTGCCAGCAGCTCAACAAGACAGGGAACTTACGAGCAGTACTTC. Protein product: CASSSTRQGTYEQYF.

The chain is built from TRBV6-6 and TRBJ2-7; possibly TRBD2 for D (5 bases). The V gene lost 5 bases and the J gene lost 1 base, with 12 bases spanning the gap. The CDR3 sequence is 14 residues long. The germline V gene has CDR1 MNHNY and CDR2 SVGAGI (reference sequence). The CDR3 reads CASSDAGQSYEQYF. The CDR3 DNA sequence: TGTGCCAGCAGTGACGCGGGTCAGTCCTACGAGCAGTACTTC.

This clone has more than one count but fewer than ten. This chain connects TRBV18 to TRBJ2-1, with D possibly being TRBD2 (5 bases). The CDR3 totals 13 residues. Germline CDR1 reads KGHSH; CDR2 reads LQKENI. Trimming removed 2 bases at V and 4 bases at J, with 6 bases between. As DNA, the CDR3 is TGTGCCAGCTCACCAGGGGAGTACAATGAGCAGTTCTTC. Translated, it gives CASSPGEYNEQFF.

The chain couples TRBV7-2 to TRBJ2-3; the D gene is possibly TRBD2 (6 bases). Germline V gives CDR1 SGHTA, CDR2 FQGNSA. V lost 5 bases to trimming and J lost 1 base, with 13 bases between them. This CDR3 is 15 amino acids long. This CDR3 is CASSPFGTGTDTQYF. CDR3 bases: TGTGCCAGCAGCCCTTTCGGGACTGGCACAGATACGCAGTATTTT.

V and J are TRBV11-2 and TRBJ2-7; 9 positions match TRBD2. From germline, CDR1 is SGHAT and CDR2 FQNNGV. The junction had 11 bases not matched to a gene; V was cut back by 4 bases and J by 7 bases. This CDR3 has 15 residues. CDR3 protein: CASSYYSAGGLEQYF. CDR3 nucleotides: TGTGCCAGCAGCTATTATTCGGCGGGAGGGCTTGAGCAGTACTTC. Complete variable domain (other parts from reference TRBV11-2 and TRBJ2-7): EAGVAQSPRYKIIEKRQSVAFWCNPISGHATLYWYQQILGQGPKLLIQFQNNGVVDDSQLPKDRFSAERLKGVDSTLKIQPAKLEDSAVYLCASSYYSAGGLEQYFGPGTRLTVT.

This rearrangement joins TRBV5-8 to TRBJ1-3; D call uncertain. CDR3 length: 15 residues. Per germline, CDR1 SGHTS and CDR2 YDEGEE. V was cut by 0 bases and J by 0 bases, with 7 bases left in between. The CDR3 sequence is CASSLDTYSGNTIYF. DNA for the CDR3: TGTGCCAGCAGCTTGGACACGTACTCTGGAAACACCATATATTTT.

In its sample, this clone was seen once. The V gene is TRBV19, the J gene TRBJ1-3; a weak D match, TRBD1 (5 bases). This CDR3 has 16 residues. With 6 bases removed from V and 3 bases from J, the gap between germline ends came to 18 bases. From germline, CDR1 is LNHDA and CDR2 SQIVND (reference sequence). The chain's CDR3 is CASRTSSTGGGNTIYF. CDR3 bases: TGTGCCAGTAGAACATCTTCTACAGGCGGTGGAAACACCATATATTTT.

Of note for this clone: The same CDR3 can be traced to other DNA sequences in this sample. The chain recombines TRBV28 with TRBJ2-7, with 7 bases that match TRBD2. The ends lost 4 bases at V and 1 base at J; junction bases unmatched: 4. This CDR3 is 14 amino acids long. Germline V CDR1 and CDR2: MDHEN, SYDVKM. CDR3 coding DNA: TGTGCCAGCAGTTCCGTGGGAGGGTCCTACGAGCAGTACTTC. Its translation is CASSSVGGSYEQYF.

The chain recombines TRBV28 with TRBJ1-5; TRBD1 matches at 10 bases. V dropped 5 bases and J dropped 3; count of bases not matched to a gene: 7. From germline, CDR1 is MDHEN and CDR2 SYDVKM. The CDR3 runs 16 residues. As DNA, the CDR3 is TGTGCCAGCAGTAGCCGGGACAGGGGATTCAATCAGCCCCAGCATTTT. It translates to CASSSRDRGFNQPQHF.

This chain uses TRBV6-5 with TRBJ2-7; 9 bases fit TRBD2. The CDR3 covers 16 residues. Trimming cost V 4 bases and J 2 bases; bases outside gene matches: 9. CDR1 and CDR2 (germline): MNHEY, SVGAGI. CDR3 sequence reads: CASSSLAGDPTYEQYF. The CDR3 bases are TGTGCCAGCAGTTCTTTAGCGGGAGACCCTACCTACGAGCAGTACTTC.

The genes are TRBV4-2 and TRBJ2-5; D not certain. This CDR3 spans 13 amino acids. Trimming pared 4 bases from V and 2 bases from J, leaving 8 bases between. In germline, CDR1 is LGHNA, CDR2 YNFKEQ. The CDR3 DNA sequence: TGTGCCAGCAGCCGTACTATACAAGAGACCCAGTACTTC. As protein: CASSRTIQETQYF.

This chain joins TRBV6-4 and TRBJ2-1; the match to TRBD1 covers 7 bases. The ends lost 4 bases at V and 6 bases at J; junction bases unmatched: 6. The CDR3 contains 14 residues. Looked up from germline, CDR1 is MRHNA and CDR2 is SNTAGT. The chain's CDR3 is CASSALTGANEQFF. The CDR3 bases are TGTGCCAGCAGTGCGTTAACAGGGGCCAATGAGCAGTTCTTC.

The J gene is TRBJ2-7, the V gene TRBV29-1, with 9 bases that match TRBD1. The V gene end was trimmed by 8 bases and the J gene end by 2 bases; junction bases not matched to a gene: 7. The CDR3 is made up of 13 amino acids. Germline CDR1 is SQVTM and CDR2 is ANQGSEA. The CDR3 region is CSTGTGNPYEQYF. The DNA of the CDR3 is TGCAGCACCGGGACAGGGAACCCCTACGAGCAGTACTTC.

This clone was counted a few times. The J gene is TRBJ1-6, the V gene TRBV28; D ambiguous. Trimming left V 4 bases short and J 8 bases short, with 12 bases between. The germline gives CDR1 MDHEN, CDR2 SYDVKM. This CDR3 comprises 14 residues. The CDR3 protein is CASSSADGDSPLHF. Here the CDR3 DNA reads TGTGCCAGCAGTTCAGCGGACGGAGATTCACCCCTCCACTTT.

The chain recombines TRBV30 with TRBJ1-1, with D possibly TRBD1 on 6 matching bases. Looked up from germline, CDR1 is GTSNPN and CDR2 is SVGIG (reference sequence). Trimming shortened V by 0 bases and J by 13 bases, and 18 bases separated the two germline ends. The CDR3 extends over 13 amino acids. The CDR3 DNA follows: TGTGCCTGGAGTGTTGGGGACACCCCGGACATTTTCTTT. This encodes CAWSVGDTPDIFF.

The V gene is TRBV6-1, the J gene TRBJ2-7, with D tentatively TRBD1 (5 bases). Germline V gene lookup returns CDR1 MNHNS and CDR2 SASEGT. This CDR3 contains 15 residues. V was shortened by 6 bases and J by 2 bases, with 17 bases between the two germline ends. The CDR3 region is CASRVQGDTPYEQYF. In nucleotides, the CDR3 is TGTGCCAGCAGGGTTCAGGGTGATACGCCCTACGAGCAGTACTTC.

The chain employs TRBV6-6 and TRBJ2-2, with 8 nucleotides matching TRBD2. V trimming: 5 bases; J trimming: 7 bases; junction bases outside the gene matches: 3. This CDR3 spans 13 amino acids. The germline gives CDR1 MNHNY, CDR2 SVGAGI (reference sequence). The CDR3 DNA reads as TGTGCCAGCAGTCAAGCGGGAGACGGGGAGCTGTTTTTT. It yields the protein CASSQAGDGELFF.

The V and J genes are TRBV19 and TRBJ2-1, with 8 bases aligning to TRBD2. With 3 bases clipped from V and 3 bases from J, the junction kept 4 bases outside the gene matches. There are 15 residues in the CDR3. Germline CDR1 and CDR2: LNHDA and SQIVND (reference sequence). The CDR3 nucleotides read TGTGCCAGTAGTATGGGGGGGACTAGCTACAATGAGCAGTTCTTC. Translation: CASSMGGTSYNEQFF.

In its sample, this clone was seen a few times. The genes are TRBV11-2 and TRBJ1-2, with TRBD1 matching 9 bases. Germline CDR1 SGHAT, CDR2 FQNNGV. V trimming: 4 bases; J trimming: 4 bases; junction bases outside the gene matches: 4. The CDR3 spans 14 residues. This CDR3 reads CASSSTGGGYGYTF. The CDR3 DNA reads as TGTGCCAGCAGCTCGACAGGGGGTGGCTATGGCTACACCTTC.

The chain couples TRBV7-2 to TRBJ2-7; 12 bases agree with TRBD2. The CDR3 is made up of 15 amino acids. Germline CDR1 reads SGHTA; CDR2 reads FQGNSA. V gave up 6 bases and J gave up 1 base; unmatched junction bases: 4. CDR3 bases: TGTGCCAGCAGTCACGGACTAGCGGGGTCCTACGAGCAGTACTTC. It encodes CASSHGLAGSYEQYF.

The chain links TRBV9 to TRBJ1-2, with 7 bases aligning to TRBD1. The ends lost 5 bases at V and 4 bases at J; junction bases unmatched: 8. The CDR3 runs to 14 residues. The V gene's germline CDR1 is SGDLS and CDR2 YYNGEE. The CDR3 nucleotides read TGTGCCAGCAGTGCCTTTGGACAGGCCTATGGCTACACCTTC. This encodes CASSAFGQAYGYTF.

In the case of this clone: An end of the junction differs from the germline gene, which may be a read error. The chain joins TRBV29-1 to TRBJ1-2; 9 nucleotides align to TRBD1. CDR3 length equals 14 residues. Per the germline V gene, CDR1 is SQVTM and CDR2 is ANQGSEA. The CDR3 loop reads CSVVTGGLFYRYTF. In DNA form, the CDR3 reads TGCAGCGTTGTAACAGGGGGCCTGTTCTATCGCTACACCTTC.

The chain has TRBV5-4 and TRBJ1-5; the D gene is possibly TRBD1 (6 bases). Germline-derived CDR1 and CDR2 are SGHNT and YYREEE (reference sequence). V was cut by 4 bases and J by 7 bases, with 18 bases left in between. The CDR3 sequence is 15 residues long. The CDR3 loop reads CASSQRGNRVQPQHF. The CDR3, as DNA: TGTGCCAGCAGCCAAAGGGGGAATAGGGTGCAGCCCCAGCATTTT.

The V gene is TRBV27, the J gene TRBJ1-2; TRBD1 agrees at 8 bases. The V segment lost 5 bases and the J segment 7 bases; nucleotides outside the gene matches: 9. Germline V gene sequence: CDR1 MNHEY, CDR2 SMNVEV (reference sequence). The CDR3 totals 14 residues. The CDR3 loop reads CASSANRGEGGYTF. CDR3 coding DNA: TGTGCCAGCAGTGCAAACAGGGGGGAAGGTGGCTACACCTTC.

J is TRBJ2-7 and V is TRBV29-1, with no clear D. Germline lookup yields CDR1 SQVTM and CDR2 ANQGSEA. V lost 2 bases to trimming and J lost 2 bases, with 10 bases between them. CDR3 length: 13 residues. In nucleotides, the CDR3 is TGCAGCGTTGAAATTCCAGGAACCTACGAGCAGTACTTC. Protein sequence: CSVEIPGTYEQYF.

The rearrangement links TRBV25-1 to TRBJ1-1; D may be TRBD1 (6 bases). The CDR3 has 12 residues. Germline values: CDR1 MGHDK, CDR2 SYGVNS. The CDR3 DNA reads TGTGGGGCAGGGGCAAAGAACACTGAAGCTTTCTTT. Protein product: CGAGAKNTEAFF.

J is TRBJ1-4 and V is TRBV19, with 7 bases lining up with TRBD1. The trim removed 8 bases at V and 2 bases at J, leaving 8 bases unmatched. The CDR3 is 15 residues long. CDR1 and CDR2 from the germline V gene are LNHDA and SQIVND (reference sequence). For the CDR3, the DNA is TGTGCCAGTGCCAACCAGGGGGGCACTAATGAAAAACTGTTTTTT. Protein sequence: CASANQGGTNEKLFF.

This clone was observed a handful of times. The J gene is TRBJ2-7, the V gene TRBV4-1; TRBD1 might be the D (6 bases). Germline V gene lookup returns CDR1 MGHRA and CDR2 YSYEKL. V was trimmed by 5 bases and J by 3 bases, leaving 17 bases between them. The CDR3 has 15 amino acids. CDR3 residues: CASSTTESRGYEQYF. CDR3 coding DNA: TGCGCCAGCAGCACGACAGAGTCCAGGGGCTACGAGCAGTACTTC.

CDR3 sequence (DNA): TGCGCCAGCAGCCCGAACTCCAATGAAAGAGATACGCAGTATTTT. This sequence encodes CASSPNSNERDTQYF. The rearrangement uses TRBV5-1 and TRBJ2-3; no definite D call. V lost 4 bases and J 5 bases, leaving 17 bases between the germline ends. CDR1 is SGHRS and CDR2 is YFSETQ in the germline V gene. This CDR3 contains 15 residues.